Presented here are 11 T cell receptor beta chains from one specimen sequenced in a study of blood T cells in healthy people across ages. Through a sample-barcoded 5' primer and a J-beta primer mix, a second PCR was run for about 6 to 12 cycles. TCRdb reanalysed the 5' RACE reads using MiXCR and keeps one entry per CDR3 protein. The sample records about 570,000 distinct CDR3 sequences, approximately 30% being singletons. Sequencing used blood. The origin of the receptors is a woman between 65 and 79 years old in good health.

On this clonotype: The CDR3 end shows no conserved phenylalanine or tryptophan, and so a read error is likely. This chain connects TRBV5-1 to TRBJ1-1, with TRBD1 identical over 8 bases. CDR3 size: 14 residues. With 5 bases clipped from V and 1 base from J, the junction kept 4 bases outside the gene matches. Germline loops: CDR1 SGHRS, CDR2 YFSETQ. The CDR3 sequence is CASSLDRGNTEAFL. The CDR3 nucleotides read TGCGCCAGCAGTCTCGACAGGGGGAACACTGAAGCTTTCCTT.

The V gene is TRBV12-3 or TRBV12-4, the J gene TRBJ2-3; 9 bases match TRBD2. The CDR3 runs to 16 residues. Germline trimming cut 7 bases from V and 4 bases from J; bases unmatched to any gene: 12. The CDR3 nucleotides are TGTGCCAGCACCTCCCAAGTCGTAGCGGGGGCAGATACGCAGTATTTT. Its translation: CASTSQVVAGADTQYF.

This chain links TRBV6-2 or TRBV6-3 with TRBJ1-2, with D possibly matching TRBD1 (5 bases). Trimming cost V 3 bases and J 5 bases, with 19 bases left between them. The germline CDR1 and CDR2 sequences are MNHEY and SVGEGT. The CDR3 is 16 residues long. For the CDR3, the DNA is TGTGCCAGCAGTTATGGGGGGACGGAAGCGCGGTATGGCTACACCTTC. Amino acid sequence: CASSYGGTEARYGYTF.

This sequence joins TRBV4-1 and TRBJ2-3, with D hard to call. The V end lost 0 bases, the J end lost 6 bases, and 10 bases lay between the germline ends. The germline gives CDR1 MGHRA, CDR2 YSYEKL. This CDR3 has 14 amino acids. CDR3: CASSQESRLDTQYF. Written as DNA, the CDR3 is TGCGCCAGCAGCCAAGAGTCCCGGCTGGATACGCAGTATTTT.

As concerns this clonotype: A read error may produce the germline difference seen at one junction end. The rearrangement joins TRBV7-6 to TRBJ2-5, with 14 bases that match TRBD2. Germline V gene data show CDR1 as SGHVS and CDR2 as FNYEAQ. The CDR3 extends over 16 amino acids. The CDR3 nucleotides read TGTGCCAGCAGCCCCCGGACTAGCGGGGGGCGGAATGAGCAGCTCTTC. It is translated as CASSPRTSGGRNEQLF.

The chain has TRBV7-9 and TRBJ2-5, with no clear D. Per germline, CDR1 SEHNR and CDR2 FQNEAQ (reference sequence). V dropped 5 bases and J dropped 5 bases, with 12 bases sitting between them. This CDR3 is 13 amino acids long. CDR3 sequence: CASSMTAQETQYF. Here the CDR3 DNA reads TGTGCCAGCAGCATGACCGCCCAGGAGACCCAGTACTTC.

A few counts support this clonotype. This sequence joins TRBV7-8 and TRBJ2-1, with D perhaps matching TRBD1 (6 bases). Judging by the DNA end, TRBJ2-5 fits better; the J call may be wrong. Germline V gives CDR1 SGHVS, CDR2 FQNEAQ. CDR3 size: 14 residues. The CDR3 protein is CASSLVTGQETQYF. CDR3 coding DNA: TGTGCCAGCAGCTTAGTTACAGGGCAAGAGACCCAGTACTTC.

This clonotype has a handful of counts. The rearrangement links TRBV9 to TRBJ1-1; D is ambiguous. The length of the CDR3 is 15 residues. From germline, CDR1 is SGDLS and CDR2 YYNGEE. V was shortened by 0 bases and J by 4 bases, with 13 bases between the two germline ends. DNA for the CDR3: TGTGCCAGCAGCGTAGGCAGCCAATTTAGCACTGAAGCTTTCTTT. The encoded protein is CASSVGSQFSTEAFF.

The J gene is TRBJ1-1, the V gene TRBV7-3, with a possible D match to TRBD1 (6 bases). Germline assignment: CDR1 SGHTA and CDR2 FQGTGA. This CDR3 spans 16 amino acids. Trimming stripped 5 bases from V and 0 bases from J, with 16 bases between. The CDR3 DNA is TGTGCCAGCAGCCCCCTCGGGGGCGAGGTGAACACTGAAGCTTTCTTT. Its protein product is CASSPLGGEVNTEAFF.

The chain links TRBV7-9 to TRBJ2-5; 9 nucleotides line up with TRBD2. The J call may be wrong; the DNA end is better matched by TRBJ2-1. The CDR3 has 15 amino acids. CDR1 is SEHNR and CDR2 is FQNEAQ in the germline V gene (reference sequence). Here the CDR3 reads CASSGAGGAYNEQFF. The CDR3 nucleotides are TGTGCCAGCAGCGGGGCGGGGGGGGCCTACAATGAGCAGTTCTTC.

The rearrangement uses TRBV3-1 and TRBJ2-5, with 9 bases aligning to TRBD2. J lost 3 bases, V lost 4 bases, and 3 bases had no gene match. This CDR3 is built from 14 residues. Germline V lookup: CDR1 LGHDT, CDR2 YNNKEL (reference sequence). In nucleotides, the CDR3 is TGTGCCAGCAGCCCTAGCGGGGTGAAAGAGACCCAGTACTTC. Amino acids: CASSPSGVKETQYF.